This T cell receptor (beta chain) appears in the sequencing data of a study of shared clonotypes between healthy human individuals. The overall study: Three plates were used per donor for CD4 naive, three for CD4 memory, two for CD8 naive and one for CD8 memory.

The germline V gene encodes CDR1 KGHSH and CDR2 LQKENI. Trimming pared 5 bases from V and 8 bases from J, leaving 24 bases between. The CDR3 runs 16 residues. The count of this clone is one. Genomic DNA belonging to each subset was distributed in equal measure over several immunoSEQ plates. The table came from immunoSEQ multiplex PCR; TCRdb's copy has only in-frame clones and leaves some out. The table includes about 600,000 clones, almost 97% detected once. The receptor comes from a woman aged 25 to 39 in good health. Input material: naive CD4+ T cells sorted from blood. Subset in this sample: CD45RA+ positively selected. The gene calls are TRBV18 and TRBJ1-2, with D possibly TRBD1 on 6 matching bases. The CDR3, as DNA: TGTGCCAGCTCAACGTATGATCCGGGACACTCGAGGGGCTACACCTTC. Amino acid sequence: CASSTYDPGHSRGYTF.